This T cell receptor beta chain was obtained from a study of response to subunit inactivated influenza vaccine. The germline V gene has CDR1 DFQATT and CDR2 SNEGSKA (reference sequence). The ends were cut back, 7 bases at V and 5 bases at J, with 17 bases in the middle. The CDR3 spans 13 residues. A single record per CDR3 protein comes from TCRdb applying MiXCR to the RT-PCR reads. The table lists roughly 160,000 distinct CDR3 sequences, roughly 11% of them singletons, with 9.5% to 15% in the top ten. This clonotype was seen more than once but under ten times. The TCR comes from a man between 45 and 60 years old who received an inactivated influenza vaccine. This sample comprised non-naive T cells sorted from PBMCs, obtained roughly 6 weeks after vaccination. The rearrangement links TRBV20-1 to TRBJ1-2; possibly TRBD1 for D (6 bases). This CDR3 is CSVWSTGIYGYTF. The DNA for the CDR3 is TGCAGTGTTTGGTCAACAGGGATTTATGGCTACACCTTC.